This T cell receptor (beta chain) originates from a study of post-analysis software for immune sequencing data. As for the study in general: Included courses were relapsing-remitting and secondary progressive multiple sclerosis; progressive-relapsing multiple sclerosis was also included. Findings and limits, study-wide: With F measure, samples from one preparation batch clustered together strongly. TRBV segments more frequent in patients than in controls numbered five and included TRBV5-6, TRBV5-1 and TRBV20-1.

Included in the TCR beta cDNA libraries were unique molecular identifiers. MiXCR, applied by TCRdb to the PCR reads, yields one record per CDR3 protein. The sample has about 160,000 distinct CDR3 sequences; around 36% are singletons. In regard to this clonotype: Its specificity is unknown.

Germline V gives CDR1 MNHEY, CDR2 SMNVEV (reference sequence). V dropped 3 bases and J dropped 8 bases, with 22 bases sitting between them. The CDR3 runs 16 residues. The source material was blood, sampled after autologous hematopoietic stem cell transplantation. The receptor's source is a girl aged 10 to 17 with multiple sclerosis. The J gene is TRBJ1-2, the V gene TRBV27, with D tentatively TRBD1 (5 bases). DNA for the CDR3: TGTGCCAGCAGTTTCAGTCCGACAGACGCATTTGGAGGCTACACCTTC. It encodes CASSFSPTDAFGGYTF.